A selection of T cell receptor beta chains follows, all from one sample in a study of T cells after yellow fever vaccination. One entry per CDR3 protein, called by TCRdb with MiXCR from the 5' RACE reads. Here the sample spans tens of thousands of distinct CDR3 sequences, roughly 3.4% being singletons. This specimen was PBMCs, either bulk or a sorted T-cell subset (CD4+, CD8+, memory, or dextramer-sorted; not recorded which), taken approximately 40 days after the first yellow fever vaccination. The receptor source for this set is a man aged 18 to 30 who received the YFV17D yellow fever vaccine. Both conserved end residues are trimmed from each CDR3.

>TRBV20-1
SARDPSGRETQY
>TRBV7-7
ASSLGGAPLQETQY
>TRBV7-9
ASGPSSYEQY
>TRBV5-1
ASSLDLPLAGFTGELF
>TRBV20-1
SAPVDYGYT
>TRBV15
ATSSNSREPQH
>TRBV4-1
ASSRTVLNTVRRANTGELF
>TRBV3-1
ASSPDSGTSGANVLT
>TRBV3-1
ASSLRGEKLF
>TRBV10-3
AISESQQGTGELF
>TRBV4-2
ASSPGLAGLSSTDTQY
>TRBV28
ASSPSPGIQETQY
>TRBV29-1
SVDPAGVEQF
>TRBV5-4
ASSPRQGLNTEAF
>TRBV12-3/TRBV12-4
ASSSQGYQPQH
>TRBV28
ASSGTSGGAVNIQY
>TRBV7-8
ASRDKRGVGGYT
>TRBV13
ASSPPTGGGELF
>TRBV7-2
ASSLVAGGPSDTQY
>TRBV20-1
SAIDGPIASNQPQH
>TRBV7-2
ASSLGGPRSGNTIY
>TRBV6-2/TRBV6-3
ASSRRGYRGPNEQY
>TRBV4-2
ASSQDPVTNYGYT
>TRBV2
ASMRASTDTRY
>TRBV9
ASSATGTTNEKLF
>TRBV29-1
SVWTGGNSPLH
>TRBV2
ASRGNRNTEAF
>TRBV7-2
ASSLTFGVYNEQF
>TRBV6-5
ASSYSRGYFYT
>TRBV7-2
ASSFDRGGGYT
>TRBV20-1
SADTNTGASNQPQH
>TRBV7-6
ASSGSTGGPRVEFYNEQF
>TRBV12-3/TRBV12-4
ASSLPNYNEQF
>TRBV20-1
SAGTSGGGSYNEQF
>TRBV15
ATSRGTGASYNEQF
>TRBV5-1
ASSLAQTIGTEAF
>TRBV15
ATGTSGGTDTQY
>TRBV19
ASSQTGDYGYT
>TRBV6-1
ASSGNGHQETQY
>TRBV20-1
SARGGGPLH
>TRBV6-5
ASGVLTGKLF
>TRBV5-4
ASSFQGSDEQF
>TRBV7-2
ASSSGVNSNQPQH
>TRBV5-1
ASRSLQGRTEAF
>TRBV29-1
SGLAPRQGVSETQY
>TRBV13
ASSRRLAKNIQY
>TRBV4-2
ASSQGGAQETQY
>TRBV20-1
SAGLAGAGGGELF
>TRBV11-2
ASSPGRVSKNIQY
>TRBV28
ASDASIGTDTQY
>TRBV5-6
ASSLVREPGANVLT
>TRBV20-1
SARGPDGGYT
>TRBV3-1
ASSLQGQPQH
>TRBV29-1
SVQKHHNEKLF
>TRBV6-2/TRBV6-3
ASSYSAGTDTQY
>TRBV7-2
ASSPIVGTDTQY
>TRBV12-3/TRBV12-4
ASSGLAGLEQY
>TRBV19
ASSKTSGAGEQF
>TRBV11-2
ASSQKMYSSTGELF